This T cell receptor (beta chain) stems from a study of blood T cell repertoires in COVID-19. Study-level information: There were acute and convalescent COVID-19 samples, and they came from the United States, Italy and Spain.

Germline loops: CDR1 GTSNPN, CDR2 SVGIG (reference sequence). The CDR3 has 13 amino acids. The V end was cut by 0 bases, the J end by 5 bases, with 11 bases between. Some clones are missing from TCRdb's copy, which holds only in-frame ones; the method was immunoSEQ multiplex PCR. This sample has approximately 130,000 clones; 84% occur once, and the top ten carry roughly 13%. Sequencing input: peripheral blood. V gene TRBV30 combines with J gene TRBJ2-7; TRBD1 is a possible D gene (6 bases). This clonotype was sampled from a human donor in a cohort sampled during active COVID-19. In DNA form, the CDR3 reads TGTGCCTGGAGTGTACGGGACAACCACGAGCAGTACTTC. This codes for CAWSVRDNHEQYF.